This T cell receptor (beta chain) originates from a study of blood T cell repertoires in COVID-19 (dated by TCRdb to about 2020). Regarding the study in general: Samples covering the acute and convalescent phases of COVID-19 were provided by collaborators in the United States, Italy and Spain. The prospective study material was composed of cDNA or gDNA derived from T cells, B-cell-depleted T cells, or PBMCs. Subjects who had been exposed to COVID-19, were actively infected with it, or had recovered from it provided the deeply sampled blood TCRbeta repertoires that made up the dataset. The repertoires were released in a freely available public database meant as a resource for research on the immune response to SARS-CoV-2. Samples were obtained from the ongoing ImmuneRACE study (first 160 participants) and from about 1,300 subjects provided by 6 global collaborators. Sample metadata almost always included a de-identified subject ID, COVID-19 status, age in years and sex. Where HLA class I and class II types were available, the types were taken from metadata supplied by the sample provider, not from assay-based typing. Results the study describes overall, beyond this receptor: Clinical and demographic metadata were provided uncurated, with the amount varying by source and participant.

Based on the germline V gene (reference sequence), the CDR1 and CDR2 sequences are LNHNV and YYDKDF. The germline V and J ends show losses of 2 bases and 3 bases respectively, and no gene match explains 3 bases of the junction. CDR3 length: 15 amino acids, cysteine to phenylalanine. The only DNA kept is the CDR3, 45 bases in frame from the first base. On this clone: Its target antigen remains unknown. No base-level quality is on record; no much larger clone is a single base apart.

TCRbeta CDR3 regions were amplified from genomic DNA by means of the immunoSEQ Assay, a bias-controlled multiplex PCR. Processing in the source paper ran as follows. The number of nucleated cells in each sample was estimated from the amplification of reference gene primers within the assay. To quantify the absolute abundance of each unique TCRbeta CDR3 rearrangement, sequence reads were collapsed and filtered. For each sample, productive Simpson clonality was calculated as the square root of Simpson's diversity index over productive rearrangements. Not all clones reach the TCRdb copy of this immuneACCESS table, which keeps in-frame sequences only. Checked studies attribute under half of the gap to unresolved V genes and leave the rest unexplained. V and J calls and clone size are those listed in that table; D and trimming were worked out from the DNA. The sample table lists 95,000 to 150,000 clones, around 87% of them with a count of one. Of the sample, 3.5% to 4.5% falls within the top ten clones.

One collaborating source in Seattle enrolled patients during active infection and followed them longitudinally through the course of disease. Whole blood was collected in K2EDTA tubes by collaborating institutions according to the institutions' own protocols. For TCRbeta analysis, collaborators shipped samples in one of three forms: frozen whole blood, isolated PBMCs, or DNA extracted from either of those sample types. The rearrangement joined TRBV15 to TRBJ2-7; 11 middle bases align to TRBD1. The sample taken for sequencing was peripheral blood. This receptor was identified in an older woman with COVID-19, enrolled during active disease. The DNA sequence is TGTGCCACCAGCAGATCCGGGACAGGGGGCTACGAGCAGTACTTC. It translates to CATSRSGTGGYEQYF.